This is a list of T cell receptor beta chains from one sample in a study of naive and memory T cell subsets. TCRdb redid the calling of the UMI-ligation and nested PCR reads with MiXCR, one entry per CDR3 protein. Among approximately 80,000 distinct CDR3 sequences listed, roughly 9.2% were seen once. The sample consisted of naive CD8+ T cells from blood. These receptor sequences come from a human donor in good health. Each CDR3 is given with its conserved first and last residue. The D gene is left open where the match is weak. Size values are once, few and many counts, or a class for expanded clones, and some rows have none.

J,size,V,D,CDR3,DNA
TRBJ2-3,-,TRBV29-1,TRBD2,CSVDGGRAADTQYF,TGCAGCGTTGACGGCGGGAGGGCCGCAGATACGCAGTATTTT
TRBJ2-3,-,TRBV7-9,-,CASIQLRADTQYF,TGTGCCAGCATCCAACTCAGGGCAGATACGCAGTATTTT
TRBJ1-4,few,TRBV10-1,-,CASGPGLPHGKLFF,TGCGCCAGCGGTCCGGGACTGCCACATGGAAAACTGTTTTTT
TRBJ2-3,-,TRBV5-4,TRBD2,CASSLVKGLAPITDTQYF,TGTGCCAGCAGCTTGGTTAAGGGACTAGCGCCGATCACAGATACGCAGTATTTT
TRBJ2-5,-,TRBV5-4,-,CASSWDHPGQTQYF,TGTGCCAGCAGCTGGGATCATCCAGGGCAGACCCAGTACTTC
TRBJ2-7,many,TRBV5-1,TRBD1,CASSPRQGAREQYF,TGCGCCAGCAGCCCCCGACAGGGGGCCCGCGAGCAGTACTTC
TRBJ2-1,many,TRBV7-8,-,CASSLKASSYNEQFF,TGTGCCAGCAGCTTAAAGGCAAGCTCCTACAATGAGCAGTTCTTC
TRBJ1-2,many,TRBV29-1,-,CSVERREGYTF,TGCAGCGTTGAACGGCGGGAGGGCTACACCTTC
TRBJ2-7,many,TRBV29-1,TRBD1,CSVPGQSSYEQYF,TGCAGCGTTCCGGGACAGAGCTCCTACGAGCAGTACTTC
TRBJ2-1,many,TRBV15,TRBD2,CATRIGLAEVEPSYNEQFF,TGTGCCACCAGGATAGGACTAGCGGAAGTTGAACCCTCCTACAATGAGCAGTTCTTC
TRBJ1-1,-,TRBV12-3/TRBV12-4,-,CASSLSPTGNTEAFF,TGTGCCAGCAGTTTATCCCCGACAGGGAACACTGAAGCTTTCTTT
TRBJ2-7,-,TRBV10-3,-,CAISVVGPTSYEQYF,TGTGCCATCAGTGTGGTGGGCCCGACCTCCTACGAGCAGTACTTC
TRBJ2-1,-,TRBV7-2,TRBD2,CASSFGSGGGYEQFF,TGTGCCAGCAGCTTCGGTTCTGGCGGGGGTTATGAGCAGTTCTTC
TRBJ2-7,many,TRBV27,-,CASSLIGVGQGDEQYF,TGTGCCAGCAGTTTAATTGGAGTAGGCCAGGGCGACGAGCAGTACTTC
TRBJ2-5,many,TRBV25-1,-,CASVSRETQYF,TGTGCCAGCGTTAGCCGGGAGACCCAGTACTTC
TRBJ2-3,few,TRBV4-3,-,CASSQEWDTDTQYF,TGCGCCAGCAGCCAAGAATGGGACACAGATACGCAGTATTTT
TRBJ2-7,few,TRBV27,-,CASSRLRDEQYF,TGTGCCAGCAGCCGGCTGAGGGACGAGCAGTACTTC
TRBJ2-1,few,TRBV20-1,-,CSASRGSYNEQFF,TGCAGTGCTAGTAGAGGATCCTACAATGAGCAGTTCTTC
TRBJ1-5,few,TRBV15,TRBD1,CATSLDRGHQPQHF,TGTGCCACCAGCCTTGACAGGGGGCACCAGCCCCAGCATTTT
TRBJ1-1,many,TRBV12-3/TRBV12-4,-,CASSKPLTANTEAFF,TGTGCCAGCAGTAAGCCCCTGACTGCGAACACTGAAGCTTTCTTT
TRBJ2-1,many,TRBV20-1,-,CSAREVARGNEQFF,TGCAGTGCTAGAGAGGTTGCTAGGGGCAATGAGCAGTTCTTC
TRBJ2-1,many,TRBV6-2/TRBV6-3,-,CASSYRGNEQFF,TGTGCCAGCAGTTATCGGGGGAATGAGCAGTTCTTC
TRBJ2-5,few,TRBV29-1,TRBD1,CSVLLRDRGPVRETQYF,TGCAGCGTCCTCTTGAGGGACAGGGGGCCGGTAAGGGAGACCCAGTACTTC
TRBJ2-7,-,TRBV28,-,CASSPTGLRTYEQYF,TGTGCCAGCAGTCCGACCGGCCTCCGTACCTACGAGCAGTACTTC
TRBJ2-4,-,TRBV15,TRBD1,CATSWGPGKGAGAKNIQYF,TGTGCCACCAGCTGGGGTCCAGGGAAGGGGGCCGGGGCCAAAAACATTCAGTACTTC
TRBJ2-1,-,TRBV5-1,TRBD1,CASSWGQGPSYNEQFF,TGCGCCAGCAGCTGGGGACAGGGACCGTCCTACAATGAGCAGTTCTTC
TRBJ1-2,many,TRBV14,TRBD1,CASSPRTGGPHGYTF,TGTGCCAGCAGCCCGCGAACAGGGGGCCCTCATGGCTACACCTTC
TRBJ2-5,many,TRBV29-1,-,CSVEGRSAETQYF,TGCAGCGTTGAGGGACGGTCCGCAGAGACCCAGTACTTC
TRBJ2-7,-,TRBV29-1,TRBD1,CSVEDGEGADEQYF,TGCAGCGTTGAAGATGGTGAGGGGGCGGACGAGCAGTACTTC
TRBJ2-5,-,TRBV5-6,-,CASSFQGLGKETQYF,TGTGCCAGCAGCTTCCAGGGTTTGGGAAAGGAGACCCAGTACTTC
TRBJ1-2,-,TRBV10-3,-,CAISDPDLNHGYGYTF,TGTGCCATCAGTGACCCCGACCTAAATCATGGGTATGGCTACACCTTC
TRBJ2-1,few,TRBV20-1,-,CSARDLAGVIDEQFF,TGCAGTGCTAGAGATCTTGCAGGGGTAATCGATGAGCAGTTCTTC
TRBJ2-1,many,TRBV7-8,-,CASSSRGHYGGPSYNEQFF,TGTGCCAGCAGCTCTAGAGGCCACTATGGGGGGCCCTCCTACAATGAGCAGTTCTTC
TRBJ2-5,few,TRBV2,-,CASSGGTQYF,TGTGCCAGCAGTGGTGGGACCCAGTACTTC
TRBJ2-7,many,TRBV9,-,CASSSPAGTEQYF,TGTGCCAGCAGCTCACCTGCTGGGACGGAGCAGTACTTC
TRBJ2-1,-,TRBV4-3,TRBD2,CASSQDVSGSSYNEQFF,TGCGCCAGCAGCCAAGACGTTAGCGGGAGTTCCTACAATGAGCAGTTCTTC
TRBJ2-1,few,TRBV7-9,-,CASSPTTVYNEQFF,TGTGCCAGCAGCCCCACGACAGTTTACAATGAGCAGTTCTTC
TRBJ2-1,many,TRBV7-3,-,CASRADNEQFF,TGTGCCAGCAGGGCGGACAATGAGCAGTTCTTC
TRBJ2-2,-,TRBV7-9,TRBD1,CASSEPGQGNTGELFF,TGTGCCAGCAGCGAACCGGGACAGGGTAACACCGGGGAGCTGTTTTTT